This is a list of T cell receptor beta chains from one sample in a study of vaccination and CD4 T cells after COVID-19. TCRdb reprocessed the PCR reads with MiXCR, giving one entry per CDR3 protein. The data contain under 20,000 distinct CDR3 sequences, 40% to 45% of them singletons. Antigen specificity for these receptors is unknown. The source material was CD4+ T cells from blood, cultured in vitro, sampled before SARS-CoV-2 vaccination. These receptors came from a human donor who received a COVID-19 vaccine. The CDR3 runs from the conserved cysteine through the conserved F or W. D genes are given only for firm matches. Where a row states a size, it is once, few, many or the class of an expanded clone; other rows omit it.

CDR3aa | CDR3nt | j_gene | abundance | len | d_gene | v_gene
CSARKDGNTEAFF | TGCAGTGCTCGCAAGGACGGGAACACTGAAGCTTTCTTT | TRBJ1-1 | . | 13 | . | TRBV20-1
CASSRDRGLNSPLHF | TGTGCCAGCAGTCGGGACAGGGGATTGAATTCACCCCTCCACTTT | TRBJ1-6 | . | 15 | TRBD1 | TRBV2
CASSPTSGGNEQYF | TGTGCCAGCAGCCCGACTAGCGGGGGCAACGAGCAGTACTTC | TRBJ2-7 | . | 14 | TRBD2 | TRBV11-3
CASRSRSDTEAFF | TGCGCCAGCAGGTCCAGGAGTGACACTGAAGCTTTCTTT | TRBJ1-1 | . | 13 | . | TRBV10-1
CASSFSNEAFF | TGTGCCAGCAGCTTTTCAAATGAAGCTTTCTTT | TRBJ1-1 | . | 11 | . | TRBV5-6
CASRERTGASTDTQYF | TGTGCCAGCAGGGAGAGGACGGGCGCTAGCACAGATACGCAGTATTTT | TRBJ2-3 | few | 16 | . | TRBV27
CASSEGGSSYNEQFF | TGTGCCAGCAGTGAAGGGGGGAGCTCCTACAATGAGCAGTTCTTC | TRBJ2-1 | . | 15 | . | TRBV2
CASSVQGYEQYF | TGTGCCAGCAGTGTACAGGGCTACGAGCAGTACTTC | TRBJ2-7 | . | 12 | . | TRBV6-1
CASGQREVSGELFF | TGTGCCAGCGGACAGAGAGAGGTATCCGGGGAGCTGTTTTTT | TRBJ2-2 | few | 14 | . | TRBV6-1
CASRQVEGEATDTQYF | TGCGCCAGCAGGCAGGTGGAAGGGGAGGCCACAGATACGCAGTATTTT | TRBJ2-3 | . | 16 | . | TRBV5-1
CASSLKTGTGTEQYF | TGTGCCAGCAGCTTAAAAACCGGGACAGGGACCGAGCAGTACTTC | TRBJ2-7 | . | 15 | TRBD1 | TRBV7-2
CASSVVTDTQYF | TGTGCCAGCAGCGTAGTTACAGATACGCAGTATTTT | TRBJ2-3 | . | 12 | . | TRBV9
CASSLDGGPEAFF | TGCGCCAGCAGCTTGGACGGGGGTCCTGAAGCTTTCTTT | TRBJ1-1 | . | 13 | . | TRBV5-1
CASGEDSYYGYTF | TGTGCCAGCGGCGAGGACAGCTACTATGGCTACACCTTC | TRBJ1-2 | few | 13 | . | TRBV7-2
CASRAGASYEQYF | TGTGCCAGCAGGGCAGGGGCGTCCTACGAGCAGTACTTC | TRBJ2-7 | . | 13 | . | TRBV6-1
CASSFQKYTGTHSNQPQHF | TGTGCCAGCAGTTTCCAGAAGTATACCGGGACACATAGCAATCAGCCCCAGCATTTT | TRBJ1-5 | few | 19 | . | TRBV27
CASSRRQGANTDTQYF | TGTGCCAGCAGCCGGAGACAGGGGGCGAACACAGATACGCAGTATTTT | TRBJ2-3 | . | 16 | TRBD1 | TRBV5-4
CASTAGWGGDVSTDTQYF | TGTGCCAGCACCGCCGGGTGGGGCGGGGACGTAAGCACAGATACGCAGTATTTT | TRBJ2-3 | once | 18 | . | TRBV7-2
CASYRTGSEAFF | TGTGCCAGTTATAGGACGGGCAGTGAAGCTTTCTTT | TRBJ1-1 | . | 12 | . | TRBV7-9
CASSPRQSNTGELFF | TGTGCCAGCAGCCCAAGACAGTCGAACACCGGGGAGCTGTTTTTT | TRBJ2-2 | . | 15 | . | TRBV12-3/TRBV12-4
CASRAQGTGELFF | TGTGCCAGCAGGGCACAGGGGACCGGGGAGCTGTTTTTT | TRBJ2-2 | . | 13 | TRBD1 | TRBV7-3
CASSYQGAGTEAFF | TGTGCCAGCAGTTACCAGGGGGCCGGCACTGAAGCTTTCTTT | TRBJ1-1 | few | 14 | TRBD1 | TRBV6-2/TRBV6-3
CASSFYPNNEQFF | TGTGCCAGCAGTTTTTACCCAAACAATGAGCAGTTCTTC | TRBJ2-1 | . | 13 | . | TRBV12-3/TRBV12-4
CASSDGADSGTQYF | TGCGCCAGCAGTGACGGGGCCGACAGCGGGACCCAGTACTTC | TRBJ2-5 | . | 14 | . | TRBV10-1
CAPRGTNYGYTF | TGTGCCCCTCGGGGGACGAACTATGGCTACACCTTC | TRBJ1-2 | . | 12 | . | TRBV27
CASSEVGTGGYTF | TGTGCCAGCAGTGAAGTAGGAACAGGGGGCTACACCTTC | TRBJ1-2 | . | 13 | . | TRBV6-1
CASSPYRGAGNSPLHF | TGCGCCAGCAGCCCGTACAGAGGGGCGGGTAATTCACCCCTCCACTTT | TRBJ1-6 | . | 16 | . | TRBV5-1
CSVGETAYEQYF | TGCAGCGTTGGTGAGACAGCCTACGAGCAGTACTTC | TRBJ2-7 | . | 12 | . | TRBV29-1
CASRFGGSTEAFF | TGTGCCAGCAGATTTGGGGGTTCCACTGAAGCTTTCTTT | TRBJ1-1 | . | 13 | . | TRBV11-2
CASSQGIWQDYGYTF | TGTGCCAGCAGCCAAGGTATTTGGCAGGACTATGGCTACACCTTC | TRBJ1-2 | . | 15 | . | TRBV4-2
CSARDWSKGGSRDTQYF | TGCAGTGCTAGAGATTGGTCCAAGGGGGGATCACGAGATACGCAGTATTTT | TRBJ2-3 | . | 17 | . | TRBV20-1
CASSEAHLFGQDSPPGDTEAFF | TGTGCCAGCAGTGAAGCGCATTTATTCGGACAGGACTCACCTCCGGGGGACACTGAAGCTTTCTTT | TRBJ1-1 | few | 22 | TRBD1 | TRBV6-1
CSASQGGGNQPQHF | TGCAGTGCTAGTCAAGGGGGCGGCAATCAGCCCCAGCATTTT | TRBJ1-5 | . | 14 | TRBD1 | TRBV20-1
CATSDGTGVGAYGYTF | TGTGCCACCAGTGACGGCACAGGGGTGGGGGCCTATGGCTACACCTTC | TRBJ1-2 | . | 16 | TRBD1 | TRBV24-1
CSAGQGNEQYF | TGCAGTGCGGGTCAGGGGAACGAGCAGTACTTC | TRBJ2-7 | . | 11 | . | TRBV20-1
CASSEALGVGHTEAFF | TGTGCCAGCAGTGAAGCGCTAGGGGTTGGTCACACTGAAGCTTTCTTT | TRBJ1-1 | . | 16 | . | TRBV6-1
CASSPGQGRGNQPQHF | TGTGCCAGTAGTCCCGGACAGGGAAGGGGAAATCAGCCCCAGCATTTT | TRBJ1-5 | . | 16 | TRBD1 | TRBV19
CAISDRGASGPDEQYF | TGTGCCATCAGTGACCGCGGGGCTAGCGGGCCGGACGAGCAGTACTTC | TRBJ2-7 | . | 16 | TRBD2 | TRBV10-3
CASSRTLNNPYEAFF | TGTGCCAGCAGTAGAACTCTGAATAACCCTTATGAAGCTTTCTTT | TRBJ1-1 | few | 15 | . | TRBV2